These 13 T cell receptor beta chains originate from one sample sequenced in a study of cytomegalovirus exposure and HLA in healthy donors (dated by TCRdb to 2016 to 2017). To prepare the library, the immunoSEQ multiplex PCR assay was applied. A mixture of 60 forward primers for TCR Vbeta segments and 13 reverse primers for TCR Jbeta segments was used in the multiplex PCR. TCRdb retrieved this table from immuneACCESS and kept in-frame rearrangements only. Not all clones are present; in checked studies, unresolved V genes account for under half, and no reason is known for the remainder. The table for this sample lists some 110,000 clones; around 77% of them were counted only once. The ten biggest clones cover about 4.9% of the sample. The sequenced sample was PBMCs. These receptors all come from a man aged 45-60 years in good health and CMV-seropositive.

V is TRBV2 and J is TRBJ2-3; 7 bases map to TRBD2. V lost 6 bases to trimming and J lost 8 bases; unmatched junction nucleotides: 14. Germline V lookup: CDR1 SNHLY, CDR2 FYNNEI. The CDR3 spans 15 residues. The CDR3 DNA reads as TGTGCCAGCAGCCCCACTGGACTAGGACCGGCTACGCAGTATTTT. It yields the protein CASSPTGLGPATQYF.

The chain employs TRBV5-1 and TRBJ2-2, with a possible D match to TRBD1 (6 bases). Germline assignment: CDR1 SGHRS and CDR2 YFSETQ. Trimming left V 7 bases short and J 2 bases short, with 15 bases between. The CDR3 is made up of 15 amino acids. CDR3 DNA: TGCGCCAGCCAACCGGGACAAATAAACACCGGGGAGCTGTTTTTT. Amino acids: CASQPGQINTGELFF.

The CDR3 loop reads CASSDNRGGNQPQHF. DNA for the CDR3: TGTGCCAGCAGCGATAACAGGGGGGGCAATCAGCCCCAGCATTTT. This chain uses TRBV6-1 with TRBJ1-5, with 8 bases that match TRBD1. This CDR3 is built from 15 residues. After removal of 6 bases from V and 2 bases from J, the junction contained 6 bases not matched to a gene. In germline, CDR1 is MNHNS, CDR2 SASEGT.

CDR3 residues: CASSPRVPGLAEDNEQFF. In DNA, the CDR3 is TGTGCCAGCTCACCGCGCGTACCGGGACTAGCGGAAGACAATGAGCAGTTCTTC. The chain employs TRBV18 and TRBJ2-1; 11 nucleotides line up with TRBD2. V lost 3 bases, J lost 5 bases, and 12 bases stayed unmatched. The CDR3 runs 18 residues. Germline V gene data show CDR1 as KGHSH and CDR2 as LQKENI.

This clone was detected only once. This chain connects TRBV5-1 to TRBJ2-3, with D possibly matching TRBD2 (6 bases). Between the trimmed V and J ends, which lost 9 bases and 7 bases, there was a span of 18 bases. The CDR3 sequence is 13 residues long. Germline V CDR1 and CDR2: SGHRS, YFSETQ. The CDR3 reads CATAIGGENTQYF. The CDR3 DNA reads as TGCGCCACCGCCATCGGGGGAGAAAATACGCAGTATTTT.

CDR3 amino acids: CASSSGTGVSEAFF. The CDR3 nucleotides read TGTGCCAGCAGTTCCGGGACAGGGGTGAGTGAAGCTTTCTTT. The chain employs TRBV6-6 and TRBJ1-1; TRBD1 agrees at 10 bases. The CDR3 has 14 residues. From germline, CDR1 is MNHNY and CDR2 SVGAGI (reference sequence). The ends lost 4 bases at V and 7 bases at J; junction bases unmatched: 6.

The chain combines TRBV10-3 with TRBJ1-5, with TRBD1 matching 10 bases. Germline CDR1 is ENHRY and CDR2 is SYGVKD. The CDR3 is 16 amino acids. The J segment lost 2 bases and the V segment lost 4 bases, leaving 5 bases of the junction unmatched. CDR3 sequence: CAISASGTGGNQPQHF. CDR3 in DNA: TGTGCCATCAGTGCCTCCGGGACAGGGGGCAATCAGCCCCAGCATTTT.

This chain uses TRBV29-1 with TRBJ2-1, with a possible D match to TRBD2 (5 bases). The CDR3 extends over 13 amino acids. In germline, CDR1 is SQVTM, CDR2 ANQGSEA. V was shortened by 5 bases and J by 7 bases, with 15 bases between the two germline ends. The CDR3 region has the DNA TGCAGCGTTCAGAGGGCGCCGGCAAATGAGCAGTTCTTC. Translated, it gives CSVQRAPANEQFF.

The CDR3 nucleotides are TGTGCCAGCAGCCAACTCAAAAGGAGGCAGCCCCAGCATTTT. Translated, it gives CASSQLKRRQPQHF. The V and J genes are TRBV21-1 and TRBJ1-5. TRBV21-1 corresponds to a pseudogene. There are 14 residues in the CDR3.

This CDR3 is CASSVGWEQETQYF. Here the CDR3 DNA reads TGTGCCAGCAGCGTAGGATGGGAGCAAGAGACCCAGTACTTC. This chain uses TRBV9 with TRBJ2-5, with D possibly being TRBD2 (5 bases). CDR3 length: 14 amino acids. V dropped 0 bases and J dropped 2 bases, with 8 bases sitting between them. The V gene's germline CDR1 is SGDLS and CDR2 YYNGEE.

V gene TRBV5-1 combines with J gene TRBJ2-1, with TRBD2 as a possible D gene (7 bases). The CDR3 is 14 residues long. Trimming removed 0 bases at V and 10 bases at J, with 14 bases between. Germline V gene sequence: CDR1 SGHRS, CDR2 YFSETQ. The CDR3 DNA sequence: TGCGCCAGCAGCTTGGCTTCGGGGGGCGGAGAGCAGTTCTTC. It encodes CASSLASGGGEQFF.

CDR3 in amino acids: CASSPSRAGANVLTF. CDR3 nucleotides: TGTGCCAGCAGCCCCAGCAGGGCTGGGGCCAACGTCCTGACTTTC. The chain has TRBV7-6 and TRBJ2-6; D may be TRBD1 (5 bases). Per germline, CDR1 SGHVS and CDR2 FNYEAQ. The CDR3 covers 15 residues. V lost 5 bases, J lost 2 bases, and 10 bases lay in between.

This clone has only a few counts. This chain uses TRBV5-1 with TRBJ2-2; TRBD1 matches at 7 bases. The CDR3 has 15 amino acids. V trimming: 4 bases; J trimming: 4 bases; junction bases outside the gene matches: 7. Germline CDR1 and CDR2: SGHRS and YFSETQ. Written as DNA, the CDR3 is TGCGCCAGCAGCAGGTGGACAGGCGTCACCGGGGAGCTGTTTTTT. Its translation is CASSRWTGVTGELFF.